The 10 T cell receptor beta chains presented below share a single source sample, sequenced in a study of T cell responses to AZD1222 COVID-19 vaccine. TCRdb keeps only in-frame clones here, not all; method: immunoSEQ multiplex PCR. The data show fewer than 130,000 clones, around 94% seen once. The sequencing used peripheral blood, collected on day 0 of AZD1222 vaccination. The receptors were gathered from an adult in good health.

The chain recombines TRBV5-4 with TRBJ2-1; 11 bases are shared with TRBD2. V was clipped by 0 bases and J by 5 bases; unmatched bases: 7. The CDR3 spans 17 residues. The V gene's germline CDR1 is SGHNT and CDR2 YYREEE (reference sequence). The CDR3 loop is CASSLDPSGGYNNEQFF. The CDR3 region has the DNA TGTGCCAGCAGCTTGGATCCTAGCGGGGGGTATAACAATGAGCAGTTCTTC. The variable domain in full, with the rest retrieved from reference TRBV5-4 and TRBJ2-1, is ETGVTQSPTHLIKTRGQQVTLRCSSQSGHNTVSWYQQALGQGPQFIFQYYREEENGRGNFPPRFSGLQFPNYSSELNVNALELDDSALYLCASSLDPSGGYNNEQFFGPGTRLTVL.

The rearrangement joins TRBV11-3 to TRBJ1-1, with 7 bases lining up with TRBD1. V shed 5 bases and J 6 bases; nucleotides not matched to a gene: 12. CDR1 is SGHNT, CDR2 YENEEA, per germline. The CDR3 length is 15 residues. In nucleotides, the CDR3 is TGTGCCAGCAGCCACCGGGACAGTCTTCTATCTGAAGCTTTCTTT. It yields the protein CASSHRDSLLSEAFF.

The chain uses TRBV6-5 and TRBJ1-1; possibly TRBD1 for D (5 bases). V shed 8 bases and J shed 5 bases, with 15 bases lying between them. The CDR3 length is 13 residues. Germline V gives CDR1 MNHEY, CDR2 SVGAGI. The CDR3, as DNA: TGTGCCAGCGGGGGTAGAGGACGAACTGAAGCTTTCTTT. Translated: CASGGRGRTEAFF.

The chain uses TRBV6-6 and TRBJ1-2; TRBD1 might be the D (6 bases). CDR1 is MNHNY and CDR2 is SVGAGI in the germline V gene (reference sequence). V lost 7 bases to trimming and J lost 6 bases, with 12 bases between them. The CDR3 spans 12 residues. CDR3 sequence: CASNVGADGYTF. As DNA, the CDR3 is TGTGCCAGCAATGTGGGGGCAGATGGCTACACCTTC.

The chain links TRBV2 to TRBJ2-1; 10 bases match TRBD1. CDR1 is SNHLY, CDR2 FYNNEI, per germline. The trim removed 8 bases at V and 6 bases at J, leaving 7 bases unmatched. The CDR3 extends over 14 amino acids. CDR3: CASLKGQGINEQFF. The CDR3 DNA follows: TGTGCCAGCCTTAAGGGACAGGGGATCAATGAGCAGTTCTTC.

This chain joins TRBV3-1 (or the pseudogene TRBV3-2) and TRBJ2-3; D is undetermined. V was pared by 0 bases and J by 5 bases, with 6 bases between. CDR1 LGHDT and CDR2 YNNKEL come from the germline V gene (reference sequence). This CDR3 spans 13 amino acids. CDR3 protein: CASSQEQVDTQYF. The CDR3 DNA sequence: TGTGCCAGCAGCCAAGAACAAGTAGATACGCAGTATTTT.

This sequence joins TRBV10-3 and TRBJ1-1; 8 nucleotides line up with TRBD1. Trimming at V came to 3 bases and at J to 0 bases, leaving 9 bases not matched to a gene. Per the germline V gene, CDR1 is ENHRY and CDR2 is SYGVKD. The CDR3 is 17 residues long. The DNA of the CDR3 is TGTGCCATCAGTGACTACGCCGGCAGGGGGCTGAACACTGAAGCTTTCTTT. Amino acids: CAISDYAGRGLNTEAFF.

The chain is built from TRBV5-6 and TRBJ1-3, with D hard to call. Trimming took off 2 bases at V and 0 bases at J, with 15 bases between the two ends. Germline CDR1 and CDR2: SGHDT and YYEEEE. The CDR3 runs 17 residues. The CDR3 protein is CASSFFGRQNSGNTIYF. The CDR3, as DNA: TGTGCCAGCAGCTTCTTCGGTCGCCAAAACTCTGGAAACACCATATATTTT.

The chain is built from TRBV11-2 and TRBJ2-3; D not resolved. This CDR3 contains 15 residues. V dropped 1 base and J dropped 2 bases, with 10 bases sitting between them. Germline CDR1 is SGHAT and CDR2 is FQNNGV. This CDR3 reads CASSLGIPSTDTQYF. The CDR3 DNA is TGTGCCAGCAGCTTAGGGATACCCTCCACAGATACGCAGTATTTT.

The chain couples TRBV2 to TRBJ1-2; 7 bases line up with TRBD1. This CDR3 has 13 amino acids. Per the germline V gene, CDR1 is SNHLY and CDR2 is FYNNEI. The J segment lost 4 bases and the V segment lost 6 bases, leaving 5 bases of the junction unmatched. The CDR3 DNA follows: TGTGCCAGCAGAGGGGGACAGTCCTATGGCTACACCTTC. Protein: CASRGGQSYGYTF. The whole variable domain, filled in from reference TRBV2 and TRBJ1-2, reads EPEVTQTPSHQVTQMGQEVILRCVPISNHLYFYWYRQILGQKVEFLVSFYNNEISEKSEIFDDQFSVERPDGSNFTLKIRSTKLEDSAMYFCASRGGQSYGYTFGSGTRLTVV.